The rows below give T cell receptor beta chains drawn from one sample of a study of T cell responses to AZD1222 COVID-19 vaccine. Clones were sequenced by immunoSEQ multiplex PCR, and TCRdb holds only the in-frame ones, with some missing. Of some 42,000 clones in the sample, roughly 83% were seen once. The input for sequencing was peripheral blood, taken 28 days after the second AZD1222 dose. Every receptor here comes from an adult who received the AZD1222 COVID-19 vaccine. Each CDR3 is given with its conserved first and last residue. The D gene is left open where the match is weak. The size entry is marked missing in some rows and otherwise reads once, few, many or a size class.

>-|-|TRBV3-1/TRBV3-2|TRBJ1-5
CASRLGTRGQPQHF
TGTGCCAGCAGGTTGGGGACGCGAGGCCAGCCCCAGCATTTT
>-|TRBD2|TRBV10-1|TRBJ2-2
CASKMGAAGVNTGELFF
TGCGCCAGCAAGATGGGGGCAGCGGGGGTGAACACCGGGGAGCTGTTTTTT
>-|-|TRBV19|TRBJ1-1
CASSPPSAEAFF
TGTGCCAGTAGCCCTCCCTCGGCTGAAGCTTTCTTT
>-|TRBD1|TRBV6-5|TRBJ2-7
CASSNRGLSYEQYF
TGTGCCAGCAGCAACAGGGGGTTAAGCTACGAGCAGTACTTC
>-|-|TRBV5-4|TRBJ1-3
CASSLGRGYSGNTIYF
TGTGCCAGCAGCTTAGGGCGGGGTTACTCTGGAAACACCATATATTTT
>-|-|TRBV5-1|TRBJ2-7
CASRRSPDSYEQYF
TGCGCCAGCAGACGAAGCCCCGACTCCTACGAGCAGTACTTC
>-|TRBD1|TRBV7-2|TRBJ1-1
CASSRDRGRGTEAFF
TGTGCCAGCAGCCGTGACAGGGGCAGGGGCACTGAAGCTTTCTTT
>-|-|TRBV11-2|TRBJ1-2
CASSLVSRGGYTF
TGTGCCAGCAGCTTAGTCTCGCGCGGAGGCTACACCTTC
>-|-|TRBV28|TRBJ1-2
CASSVRMEGYTF
TGTGCCAGCAGCGTAAGGATGGAGGGCTACACCTTC
>-|-|TRBV15|TRBJ2-4
CATSPRSKNIQYF
TGTGCCACCAGCCCCCGGAGCAAAAACATTCAGTACTTC
>-|-|TRBV5-4|TRBJ2-2
CASSLEQVYTGELFF
TGTGCCAGCAGCTTGGAACAGGTTTACACCGGGGAGCTGTTTTTT
>-|TRBD2|TRBV20-1|TRBJ2-1
CSAGLTNEQFF
TGCAGTGCGGGACTAACTAATGAGCAGTTCTTC
>-|-|TRBV4-2|TRBJ1-1
CASSQKPHEAFF
TGTGCCAGCAGCCAGAAGCCTCATGAAGCTTTCTTT
>-|TRBD1|TRBV5-4|TRBJ2-7
CASSLTGGLPNEQYF
TGTGCCAGCAGCTTGACAGGGGGTTTACCGAACGAGCAGTACTTC
>-|TRBD2|TRBV30|TRBJ2-3
CAWSGPTSGGGTQYF
TGTGCCTGGAGTGGTCCGACTAGCGGGGGGGGTACGCAGTATTTT
>-|TRBD1|TRBV19|TRBJ2-5
CASTAGSRQGQETQYF
TGTGCCAGTACCGCAGGCTCCCGACAGGGACAAGAGACCCAGTACTTC
>-|TRBD2|TRBV18|TRBJ2-1
CASSAPGLAPLGEQFF
TGTGCCAGCTCAGCTCCGGGACTAGCTCCCTTGGGTGAGCAGTTCTTC
>-|-|TRBV13|TRBJ1-3
CASSRHRLGPGNTIYF
TGTGCCAGCAGCCGTCACAGGCTTGGGCCTGGAAACACCATATATTTT
>-|TRBD1|TRBV3-1/TRBV3-2|TRBJ2-7
CASSQGPGGQGYEQYF
TGTGCCAGCAGCCAAGGTCCAGGGGGACAGGGCTACGAGCAGTACTTC
>-|TRBD1|TRBV6-2/TRBV6-3|TRBJ2-4
CASSYSRDRGRRDGSF
TGTGCCAGCAGTTACTCGCGGGACAGGGGGCGCCGAGATGGCAGCTTC
>-|-|TRBV7-8|TRBJ2-5
CASSPRGGLETQYF
TGTGCCAGCAGCCCCCGGGGTGGGTTGGAGACCCAGTACTTC
>-|-|TRBV5-1|TRBJ2-3
CATSGGSLGGDTQYF
TGCGCCACCTCCGGGGGTTCACTAGGAGGAGATACGCAGTATTTT
>-|-|TRBV6-5|TRBJ2-7
CASSSYEPRPSHEQYF
TGTGCCAGCAGTTCGTACGAGCCCAGACCGAGCCACGAGCAGTACTTC
>-|TRBD1|TRBV28|TRBJ1-1
CASSTYRGMNTEAFF
TGTGCCAGCAGTACATACAGGGGCATGAACACTGAAGCTTTCTTT
>-|TRBD1|TRBV19|TRBJ1-5
CASSRYGTGSNQPQHF
TGTGCCAGTAGTAGATACGGGACAGGGTCTAATCAGCCCCAGCATTTT
>-|-|TRBV9|TRBJ1-2
CASSVALGGGGYTF
TGTGCCAGCAGCGTAGCTCTGGGGGGAGGTGGCTACACCTTC
>-|-|TRBV4-1|TRBJ1-6
CASSHLISNSPLHF
TGCGCCAGCAGCCACCTCATCAGTAATTCACCCCTCCACTTT
>once|-|TRBV4-1|TRBJ1-2
CASSQPNPVNQLGYTF
TGCGCCAGCAGCCAACCGAACCCAGTGAACCAACTGGGCTACACCTTC
>-|-|TRBV29-1|TRBJ2-2
CSVGFGSANTGELFF
TGCAGCGTTGGTTTTGGGTCGGCGAACACCGGGGAGCTGTTTTTT
>few|TRBD1|TRBV9|TRBJ1-2
CASSVWDRAGAYGYTF
TGTGCCAGCAGCGTCTGGGACAGGGCAGGGGCCTATGGCTACACCTTC
>once|-|TRBV27|TRBJ1-2
CASRASGGYTF
TGTGCCAGCAGGGCCTCGGGCGGCTACACCTTC
>-|-|TRBV15|TRBJ1-1
CATSRAPDTEAFF
TGTGCCACCAGCAGAGCCCCCGACACTGAAGCTTTCTTT
>few|-|TRBV6-5|TRBJ2-1
CASSPWIDGDEQFF
TGTGCCAGCAGTCCCTGGATAGACGGGGATGAGCAGTTCTTC
>-|-|TRBV5-1|TRBJ2-7
CASSLRGHTYEQYF
TGCGCCAGCAGCTTGCGGGGACATACCTACGAGCAGTACTTC
>few|-|TRBV21-1|TRBJ2-7
CASSKGLGGHEQYF
TGTGCCAGCAGCAAAGGATTAGGGGGCCACGAGCAGTACTTC
>once|TRBD1|TRBV3-1/TRBV3-2|TRBJ1-1
CASSLSGGTEAFF
TGTGCCAGCAGCTTATCAGGGGGCACTGAAGCTTTCTTT
>-|-|TRBV3-1/TRBV3-2|TRBJ1-5
CASSQVPYQPQHF
TGTGCCAGCAGCCAAGTCCCATATCAGCCCCAGCATTTT
>-|-|TRBV6-5|TRBJ1-6
CASSYDGSSYNSPLHF
TGTGCCAGCAGTTACGACGGTAGCTCCTATAATTCACCCCTCCACTTT
>-|TRBD1|TRBV28|TRBJ2-7
CATSNNGQGDFYEQYF
TGTGCCACCTCCAATAACGGACAGGGGGATTTCTACGAGCAGTACTTC
>-|TRBD1|TRBV27|TRBJ2-5
CASSLKGQGGMAQYF
TGTGCCAGCAGTTTAAAGGGACAGGGGGGAATGGCCCAGTACTTC
>-|TRBD1|TRBV5-4|TRBJ1-2
CASSLPGTVSGYTF
TGTGCCAGCAGCTTGCCCGGGACAGTGTCTGGCTACACCTTC
>-|-|TRBV14|TRBJ2-1
CASSQGNQPEQFF
TGTGCCAGCAGCCAAGGTAACCAGCCTGAGCAGTTCTTC
>-|-|TRBV18|TRBJ1-3
CASSPGGTLSGNTIYF
TGTGCCAGCTCACCGGGCGGGACCCTCTCTGGAAACACCATATATTTT
>-|-|TRBV13|TRBJ2-3
CASSSSAGTDTQYF
TGTGCCAGCAGCTCATCTGCGGGCACAGATACGCAGTATTTT
>-|TRBD1|TRBV5-1|TRBJ1-3
CASSPRQGSGNTIYF
TGCGCCAGCAGCCCTCGACAGGGGTCTGGAAACACCATATATTTT
>-|TRBD2|TRBV5-4|TRBJ2-5
CASSSPLAGGLSETQYF
TGTGCCAGCAGCTCCCCTTTAGCGGGGGGGTTGAGCGAGACCCAGTACTTC
>-|TRBD1|TRBV11-2|TRBJ1-1
CASSFDNTGANMNTEAFF
TGTGCCAGCAGCTTCGACAACACAGGGGCGAACATGAACACTGAAGCTTTCTTT
>-|TRBD1|TRBV6-1|TRBJ1-2
CASSEATGQGAYGYTF
TGTGCCAGCAGTGAAGCGACGGGACAGGGGGCCTATGGCTACACCTTC